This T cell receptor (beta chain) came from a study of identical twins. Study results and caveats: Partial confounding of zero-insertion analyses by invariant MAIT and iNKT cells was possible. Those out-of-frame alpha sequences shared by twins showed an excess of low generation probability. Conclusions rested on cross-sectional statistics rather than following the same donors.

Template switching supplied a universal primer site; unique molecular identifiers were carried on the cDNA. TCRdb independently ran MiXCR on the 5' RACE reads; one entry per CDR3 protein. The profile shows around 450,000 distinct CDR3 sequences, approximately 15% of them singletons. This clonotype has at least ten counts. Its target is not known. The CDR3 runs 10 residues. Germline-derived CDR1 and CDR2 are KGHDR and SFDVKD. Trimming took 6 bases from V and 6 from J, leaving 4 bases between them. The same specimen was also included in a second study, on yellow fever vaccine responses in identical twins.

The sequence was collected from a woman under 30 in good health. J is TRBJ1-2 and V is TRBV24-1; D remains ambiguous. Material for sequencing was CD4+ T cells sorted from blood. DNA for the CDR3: TGTGCCACCAGTCGGAATGGCTACACCTTC. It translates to CATSRNGYTF.